Listed here is a single T cell receptor beta chain. The specificity of this receptor is unknown. Within one base of it there is no much larger clone, and no base qualities were kept. The treatment or condition label for this specimen denotes: live attenuated yellow fever vaccine strain. A standard Ficoll-Paque protocol was used to isolate PBMCs from peripheral blood. Dynabeads CD4 and CD8 positive selection kits were used to isolate the CD4 and CD8 T-cell fractions. TriZol was used to extract RNA from bulk PBMCs, CD4 and CD8 fractions, and dextramer-positive and dextramer-negative fractions. TCR cDNA was synthesized by 5'RACE template switching, through which a universal primer site and unique molecular identifiers were introduced. Priming for cDNA synthesis came from both the TCR alpha and TCR beta constant segments. Library amplification involved two PCR steps, and the second step added sample barcodes and sequencing adapters. Sequencing of the libraries was done on either Illumina HiSeq 2500 (2x100 bp) or NovaSeq (2x150 bp). In the original analysis: Demultiplexing of reads and collapsing into UMI consensus sequences were performed with MIGEC, and V(D)J alignment was carried out with MiXCR. Vaccine-responding clonotypes were defined with edgeR using replicate PBMC samples, requiring FDR below 0.01 and a log2 fold change above 5 up to day 15. CD4 or CD8 identity was assigned to each bulk clonotype according to whether the clonotype was present at higher abundance in the sequenced CD4 repertoire or the sequenced CD8 repertoire. The public sequencing data were trimmed at Q25 with fastp and processed into clonotypes with MiXCR by TCRdb, which kept only in-frame beta chains. Rows are unified per CDR3 protein, each entry keeping the most common DNA and genes. The V and J calls and clone size come from TCRdb's table, not from the authors' own analysis. This sample holds roughly 170,000 distinct CDR3 sequences; roughly 6.2% were observed only once. The top ten hold under 3% of the sample.

The data stem from a study of T cells after yellow fever vaccination (dated 2019 in TCRdb). In the study overall: Libraries from fractions with low cell numbers were prepared with the SMART-Seq v4 Ultra Low Input RNA kit. Two healthy male donors made up the cohort, one aged 18 to 30 years and the other aged 30 to 39 years. To follow T-cell clones before and after both primary and booster YFV17D yellow fever vaccination, bulk TCR alpha and beta repertoires underwent longitudinal sequencing. Blood samples were taken at several timepoints before and after primary and secondary immunization, and bulk PBMC replicates and cell subsets were isolated.

The germline V gene gives CDR1 as KGHSH and CDR2 as LQKENI. Trimming removed 3 bases from V and 5 bases from J; the gene matches leave 3 bases unexplained. Including cysteine and phenylalanine, the CDR3 has 13 amino acids. Only the CDR3 DNA is retained, 39 bases long and in frame from the first base. Results the study describes overall, beyond this receptor: Computational filtering was required because FACS-sorted repertoires could contain abundant contaminating clonotypes from the bulk population. The secondary T-cell response was found to be weaker but faster than the primary response, with a peak reached on day 5 rather than on day 15. Only a couple of donors were included in the study, so the extent to which the findings can be generalized is limited. Most clones expanded after primary vaccination (around 96% of CD4 and 70% to 90% of CD8) were re-detected after the booster, suggesting that broad memory maintenance occurred. A small fraction of clonotypes showed up in both the CD4 and CD8 compartments, probably as a result of convergent recombination.

This TCR was sampled from a man aged 18 to 35 who received the YFV17D yellow fever vaccine. Specimen: CD4+ T cells sorted from PBMCs, collected on the day of the first yellow fever vaccination. This sequence uses TRBV18 and TRBJ2-5, and TRBD2 aligns with 7 junction nucleotides. The CDR3 protein: CASSPSGSETQYF. The bases read TGTGCCAGCTCACCTAGCGGGTCGGAGACCCAGTACTTC.